This TCR beta chain derives from a study of STAT5B mutations in CD4+ large granular lymphocyte leukemia. This clone was seen just once. Using immunoSEQ multiplex PCR, the repertoire was profiled, and TCRdb retains in-frame clones only, with some absent. The sample lists some 30,000 clones; about four fifths were seen once. Germline V gene data show CDR1 as ENHRY and CDR2 as SYGVKD. CDR3 length: 17 residues. The trim removed 0 bases at V and 4 bases at J, leaving 5 bases unmatched. The sample taken for sequencing was CD4+ T cells from blood buffy coats. J is TRBJ2-1 and V is TRBV10-3, with TRBD2 identical over 11 bases. This TCR came from a human donor in good health. The CDR3 coding sequence is TGTGCCATCAGTGAGTCAGGAGGGACTAGCGGATACAATGAGCAGTTCTTC. It codes for CAISESGGTSGYNEQFF.